Below are 28 T cell receptor beta chains sequenced from a single sample in a study of CD8 T cells in ankylosing spondylitis. TCRdb used MiXCR to reprocess the 5' RACE reads, holding one entry per CDR3 protein. The sample has 20,000 to 30,000 distinct CDR3 sequences; 2% to 3% are singletons. The sequenced sample was blood, either unsorted or a sorted T cell fraction (not recorded which). The receptor source for this set is a female donor with ankylosing spondylitis or in good health (not recorded which).

This clonotype was found many times. This chain joins TRBV9 and TRBJ2-2; 12 bases map to TRBD1. Germline loops: CDR1 SGDLS, CDR2 YYNGEE. Trimming took 2 bases from V and 2 from J; bases not matched to a gene: 1. The CDR3 totals 16 residues. The DNA for the CDR3 is TGTGCCAGCAGCGTCGGGACAGGGGGCAACACCGGGGAGCTGTTTTTT. It specifies CASSVGTGGNTGELFF.

In its sample, this clonotype was seen many times. The gene calls are TRBV9 and TRBJ2-1; TRBD1 agrees at 10 bases. The CDR3 contains 16 residues. V lost 6 bases, J lost 9 bases, and 15 bases stayed unmatched. CDR1 and CDR2 (germline): SGDLS, YYNGEE. The CDR3 nucleotides are TGTGCCAGCACCCCCGCCCCGAGACAGGGGGCGAGTGAGCAGTTCTTC. It yields the protein CASTPAPRQGASEQFF.

This clonotype was observed at least ten times. The chain joins TRBV9 to TRBJ1-4; TRBD1 matches 8 bases. CDR1 is SGDLS and CDR2 is YYNGEE in the germline V gene. V lost 0 bases, J lost 8 bases, and 6 bases stayed unmatched. The CDR3 length is 15 residues. The CDR3 spells CASSVEVRGREKLFF. CDR3 DNA sequence: TGTGCCAGCAGCGTAGAGGTCAGGGGGCGCGAAAAACTGTTTTTT. Complete variable domain (other parts from reference TRBV9 and TRBJ1-4): DSGVTQTPKHLITATGQRVTLRCSPRSGDLSVYWYQQSLDQGLQFLIQYYNGEERAKGNILERFSAQQFPDLHSELNLSSLELGDSALYFCASSVEVRGREKLFFGSGTQLSVL.

The table lists this clonotype with many counts. The chain employs TRBV9 and TRBJ2-7, with D possibly called TRBD1 or TRBD2 (5 bases each). Germline loops: CDR1 SGDLS, CDR2 YYNGEE. The CDR3 runs to 14 residues. Trimming removed 3 bases at V and 0 bases at J, with 10 bases between. The CDR3 bases are TGTGCCAGCAGCGAGGGACCGAGCTCCTACGAGCAGTACTTC. It translates to CASSEGPSSYEQYF.

This clonotype was observed at least ten times. The rearrangement links TRBV9 to TRBJ2-4; TRBD2 matches at 9 bases. The J segment lost 8 bases and the V segment lost 3 bases, leaving 12 bases of the junction unmatched. This CDR3 spans 16 amino acids. Germline CDR1 is SGDLS and CDR2 is YYNGEE. The DNA for the CDR3 is TGTGCCAGCAGCGGGGGTCGCGGGGGGGAGGAAGACATTCAGTACTTC. Amino acids: CASSGGRGGEEDIQYF.

This clonotype has ten or more counts. V usage is TRBV9 and J usage is TRBJ2-7; TRBD1 agrees at 12 bases. V trimming: 3 bases; J trimming: 7 bases; junction bases outside the gene matches: 8. Per the germline V gene, CDR1 is SGDLS and CDR2 is YYNGEE. The CDR3 is 15 residues long. Written as DNA, the CDR3 is TGTGCCAGCAGCGCGACCGGGACAGGGGGCGGTGAGCAGTACTTC. As protein: CASSATGTGGGEQYF.

This clonotype was seen repeatedly, ten times or more. The chain uses TRBV9 and TRBJ1-3; D not resolved. Trimming removed 0 bases from V and 3 bases from J, with 13 bases in between. Germline loops: CDR1 SGDLS, CDR2 YYNGEE. The CDR3 consists of 16 residues. CDR3 coding DNA: TGTGCCAGCAGCGTAGATGGGATCTTAAGTGGAAACACCATATATTTT. Protein: CASSVDGILSGNTIYF.

This clonotype was picked up many times. The V call is TRBV9, the J call TRBJ2-1, with TRBD2 identical over 7 bases. The CDR3 is 16 amino acids. Per the germline V gene, CDR1 is SGDLS and CDR2 is YYNGEE. V lost 0 bases and J lost 4; bases outside the gene matches: 7. For the CDR3, the DNA is TGTGCCAGCAGCGTAGTCCAAGCGGGGCTATACAATGAGCAGTTCTTC. It yields the protein CASSVVQAGLYNEQFF.

Ten or more counts support this clonotype. The chain is built from TRBV9 and TRBJ2-7, with a possible D match to TRBD1 (5 bases). Germline assignment: CDR1 SGDLS and CDR2 YYNGEE. The germline V and J ends were trimmed by 4 bases and 2 bases, with 25 bases remaining between them. The length of the CDR3 is 18 residues. CDR3 sequence reads: CASSPDKTGKLRTYEQYF. DNA for the CDR3: TGTGCCAGCAGCCCGGACAAAACCGGAAAACTGCGAACCTACGAGCAGTACTTC.

This clonotype was observed many times. This chain uses TRBV9 with TRBJ2-3; TRBD2 matches 10 bases. The CDR3 length is 18 residues. V shed 4 bases, J shed 2 bases, and the junction held 13 bases outside the gene matches. CDR1 SGDLS and CDR2 YYNGEE come from the germline V gene. CDR3 DNA sequence: TGTGCCAGCAGCCCTACCTTTTTAGCGGGAGGACTCACAGATACGCAGTATTTT. Protein: CASSPTFLAGGLTDTQYF. The entire variable domain, with the rest obtained from reference TRBV9 and TRBJ2-3, is as follows: DSGVTQTPKHLITATGQRVTLRCSPRSGDLSVYWYQQSLDQGLQFLIQYYNGEERAKGNILERFSAQQFPDLHSELNLSSLELGDSALYFCASSPTFLAGGLTDTQYFGPGTRLTVL.

This clonotype was seen at least ten times. This chain uses TRBV9 with TRBJ2-2; tentatively, D is TRBD1 or TRBD2 (6 bases each). Trimming left V 3 bases short and J 2 bases short, with 14 bases between. The CDR3 has 16 residues. Germline V lookup: CDR1 SGDLS, CDR2 YYNGEE. Here the CDR3 DNA reads TGTGCCAGCAGCGGAAAGGGGGGACACAACACCGGGGAGCTGTTTTTT. This translates into CASSGKGGHNTGELFF. Variable domain in full (rest from reference TRBV9 and TRBJ2-2): DSGVTQTPKHLITATGQRVTLRCSPRSGDLSVYWYQQSLDQGLQFLIQYYNGEERAKGNILERFSAQQFPDLHSELNLSSLELGDSALYFCASSGKGGHNTGELFFGEGSRLTVL.

This clonotype was recorded at least ten times. This chain links TRBV9 with TRBJ2-2; D is possibly TRBD1 or TRBD2 (5 bases each). Looked up from germline, CDR1 is SGDLS and CDR2 is YYNGEE. The CDR3 extends over 15 amino acids. The V end was cut by 0 bases, the J end by 3 bases, with 9 bases between. CDR3 amino acids: CASSVGGTDTGELFF. The CDR3 coding sequence is TGTGCCAGCAGCGTAGGTGGGACCGACACCGGGGAGCTGTTTTTT.

This clonotype has at least ten counts. This chain connects TRBV9 to TRBJ2-2, with TRBD2 as a possible D gene (6 bases). The CDR3 has 16 amino acids. CDR1 and CDR2 (germline): SGDLS, YYNGEE. V was pared by 0 bases and J by 4 bases, with 13 bases between. The CDR3 region has the DNA TGTGCCAGCAGCGTAGGAAATAGGGGAGGCACCGGGGAGCTGTTTTTT. Encoded protein: CASSVGNRGGTGELFF.

This clonotype was detected many times. V is TRBV9 and J is TRBJ2-5; 12 nucleotides match TRBD2. The CDR3 runs 16 residues. Unmatched junction bases numbered 4, after V lost 0 bases and J lost 4 bases. Looked up from germline, CDR1 is SGDLS and CDR2 is YYNGEE. This CDR3 is CASSVGLAGEGETQYF. Written as DNA, the CDR3 is TGTGCCAGCAGCGTAGGACTAGCGGGAGAAGGAGAGACCCAGTACTTC.

This clonotype was counted ten times or more. With a much larger clone just one base away, this may be a read error. The chain links TRBV9 to TRBJ2-1, with 8 nucleotides matching TRBD2. V lost 4 bases, J lost 0 bases, and 3 bases stayed unmatched. The length of the CDR3 is 15 residues. Germline assignment: CDR1 SGDLS and CDR2 YYNGEE. The DNA of the CDR3 is TGTGCCAGCAGCTCAAGCGGGAGCTCCTACAATGAGCAGTTCTTC. As protein: CASSSSGSSYNEQFF.

In its sample, this clonotype ranks as medium-sized. The gene calls are TRBV9 and TRBJ2-7; 8 nucleotides align to TRBD2. The CDR3 is made up of 14 amino acids. J was trimmed by 3 bases and V by 2 bases; bases with no gene match: 4. Germline V lookup: CDR1 SGDLS, CDR2 YYNGEE. The CDR3: CASSVRGGNYEQYF. CDR3 coding DNA: TGTGCCAGCAGCGTCCGCGGGGGGAACTACGAGCAGTACTTC.

This clonotype was observed many times. V is TRBV9 and J is TRBJ2-5, with 13 bases fitting TRBD2. This CDR3 comprises 16 residues. The germline CDR1 and CDR2 sequences are SGDLS and YYNGEE. The junction had 4 bases not matched to a gene; V was cut back by 4 bases and J by 1 base. This chain's CDR3 is CASSQGLAGSQETQYF. For the CDR3, the DNA is TGTGCCAGCAGCCAGGGACTAGCGGGGAGCCAAGAGACCCAGTACTTC.

This clonotype has a count of ten or more. The chain recombines TRBV9 with TRBJ2-7; D is perhaps TRBD2 (6 bases). The ends were cut back, 0 bases at V and 7 bases at J, with 17 bases in the middle. There are 15 residues in the CDR3. Germline CDR1 SGDLS, CDR2 YYNGEE. This chain's CDR3 is CASSVGDSRSGEQYF. DNA of the CDR3: TGTGCCAGCAGCGTAGGGGACTCGCGTTCGGGGGAGCAGTACTTC. Full variable domain (missing parts from reference TRBV9 and TRBJ2-7): DSGVTQTPKHLITATGQRVTLRCSPRSGDLSVYWYQQSLDQGLQFLIQYYNGEERAKGNILERFSAQQFPDLHSELNLSSLELGDSALYFCASSVGDSRSGEQYFGPGTRLTVT.

This clonotype was counted ten times or more. V is TRBV9 and J is TRBJ2-1, with D possibly being TRBD2 (6 bases). Germline assignment: CDR1 SGDLS and CDR2 YYNGEE. Trimming took 5 bases from V and 4 from J, leaving 22 bases between them. This CDR3 is built from 17 residues. CDR3 residues: CASSHKRGTGEYNEQFF. CDR3 coding DNA: TGTGCCAGCAGTCACAAAAGGGGAACGGGGGAGTACAATGAGCAGTTCTTC.

The table lists this clonotype with many counts. The chain links TRBV9 to TRBJ2-2; D is possibly TRBD2 (6 bases). Germline CDR1 and CDR2: SGDLS and YYNGEE. Trimming took 4 bases from V and 4 from J, leaving 14 bases between them. The CDR3 is 15 amino acids. The CDR3 reads CASSPDGRVTGELFF. CDR3 DNA: TGTGCCAGCAGCCCAGACGGGAGAGTCACCGGGGAGCTGTTTTTT.

Ten or more counts support this clonotype. The CDR3 coding sequence is TGTGCCAGCAGCGTAGAGAGGGACAGGGCTTTCCACGAGCAGTACTTC. This translates into CASSVERDRAFHEQYF. The rearrangement links TRBV9 to TRBJ2-7; TRBD1 agrees at 9 bases. Trimming removed 0 bases from V and 5 bases from J; junction bases left unmatched: 9. This CDR3 comprises 16 residues. Germline loops: CDR1 SGDLS, CDR2 YYNGEE. Combining the CDR3 with reference TRBV9 and TRBJ2-7 gives the whole variable domain DSGVTQTPKHLITATGQRVTLRCSPRSGDLSVYWYQQSLDQGLQFLIQYYNGEERAKGNILERFSAQQFPDLHSELNLSSLELGDSALYFCASSVERDRAFHEQYFGPGTRLTVT.

This clonotype has a count of ten or more. The V and J genes are TRBV9 and TRBJ2-1; no clear D gene. CDR1 and CDR2 from the germline V gene are SGDLS and YYNGEE. Trimming pared 0 bases from V and 7 bases from J, leaving 11 bases between. The CDR3 consists of 14 residues. The CDR3 DNA is TGTGCCAGCAGCGTAGATGATGCTGTTAATGAGCAGTTCTTC. Translating it yields CASSVDDAVNEQFF.

The chain links TRBV9 to TRBJ2-1; D unresolved. The germline V gene has CDR1 SGDLS and CDR2 YYNGEE. The ends were cut back, 4 bases at V and 0 bases at J, with 14 bases in the middle. This CDR3 has 16 residues. The CDR3 DNA is TGTGCCAGCAGCCTGGGGTACAGAAGCTCCTACAATGAGCAGTTCTTC. Protein: CASSLGYRSSYNEQFF. Complete variable domain (other parts from reference TRBV9 and TRBJ2-1): DSGVTQTPKHLITATGQRVTLRCSPRSGDLSVYWYQQSLDQGLQFLIQYYNGEERAKGNILERFSAQQFPDLHSELNLSSLELGDSALYFCASSLGYRSSYNEQFFGPGTRLTVL.

This clonotype was counted many times. The J gene is TRBJ2-1, the V gene TRBV9, with D hard to call. V shed 4 bases and J shed 4 bases, with 9 bases lying between them. This CDR3 region has 13 residues. Germline lookup yields CDR1 SGDLS and CDR2 YYNGEE. The CDR3 bases are TGTGCCAGCAGCCCCTCGGTTTACAATGAGCAGTTCTTC. Translation: CASSPSVYNEQFF.

This clonotype was seen many times. The rearrangement uses TRBV9 and TRBJ2-5; 12 nucleotides agree with TRBD2. Germline CDR1 is SGDLS and CDR2 is YYNGEE. The CDR3 is 17 residues long. After removal of 3 bases from V and 5 bases from J, the junction contained 11 bases not matched to a gene. CDR3 sequence: CASSALGLAGNPETQYF. Written as DNA, the CDR3 is TGTGCCAGCAGCGCCTTGGGACTAGCGGGCAACCCCGAGACCCAGTACTTC.

This clonotype has a count of ten or more. The CDR3 here is CASSVGTTLYNEQFF. The CDR3, as DNA: TGTGCCAGCAGCGTAGGGACTACGCTCTACAATGAGCAGTTCTTC. V and J are TRBV9 and TRBJ2-1; D is perhaps TRBD2 (6 bases). Trimming took off 0 bases at V and 3 bases at J, with 10 bases between the two ends. Germline V gene lookup returns CDR1 SGDLS and CDR2 YYNGEE. This CDR3 spans 15 amino acids.

The sample holds many counts of this clonotype. V gene TRBV9 combines with J gene TRBJ2-2; the D gene is possibly TRBD2 (6 bases). Trimming left V 2 bases short and J 4 bases short, with 12 bases between. The CDR3 spans 15 residues. Germline lookup yields CDR1 SGDLS and CDR2 YYNGEE. The CDR3 DNA reads TGTGCCAGCAGCGTTCAGGGAGGAAGCACCGGGGAGCTGTTTTTT. This gives the protein CASSVQGGSTGELFF.

This clonotype was detected many times. This chain uses TRBV9 with TRBJ2-7; TRBD1 matches at 7 bases. The V gene's germline CDR1 is SGDLS and CDR2 YYNGEE. Germline trimming cut 3 bases from V and 2 bases from J; bases unmatched to any gene: 5. The CDR3 covers 14 residues. The CDR3 protein is CASSERTGPYEQYF. CDR3 DNA: TGTGCCAGCAGCGAGAGGACAGGACCCTACGAGCAGTACTTC.